Below are 18 T cell receptor beta chains sequenced from a single sample in a study of shared clonotypes between healthy human individuals. The protocol was immunoSEQ multiplex PCR, while the TCRdb copy is restricted to in-frame clones and leaves out a portion. The sample holds roughly 500,000 clones, around 78% seen once. Sequencing was performed on PBMCs. The origin of the receptors is a woman aged 40 to 50 in good health. Some clones in this sample may be carry-over from other donors' samples.

The chain recombines TRBV6-1 with TRBJ1-3, with 7 bases fitting TRBD1. The V segment lost 10 bases and the J segment 4 bases; nucleotides outside the gene matches: 13. The CDR3 length is 15 residues. The V gene's germline CDR1 is MNHNS and CDR2 SASEGT. As DNA, the CDR3 is TGTGCCACCACCCGGGACAGAAGCTCAGGAAACACCATATATTTT. Translated, it gives CATTRDRSSGNTIYF.

This clone was picked up one time. The chain recombines TRBV30 with TRBJ1-3; D gene unclear. CDR3 length: 14 amino acids. V dropped 5 bases and J dropped 0 bases, with 11 bases sitting between them. Germline V gives CDR1 GTSNPN, CDR2 SVGIG (reference sequence). CDR3 nucleotide sequence: TGTGCCTGGGAGACGGAGAGCTCTGGAAACACCATATATTTT. Its protein is CAWETESSGNTIYF.

This sequence joins TRBV19 and TRBJ2-5; no clear D. Germline V CDR1 and CDR2: LNHDA, SQIVND (reference sequence). Trimming cost V 2 bases and J 5 bases, with 12 bases left between them. The CDR3 has 14 residues. CDR3: CASSIPRSWETQYF. CDR3 bases: TGTGCCAGTAGTATACCCCGCTCTTGGGAGACCCAGTACTTC.

The CDR3 loop reads CASSLGESSPLHF. The DNA for the CDR3 is TGTGCCAGCAGTTTAGGTGAAAGTTCACCCCTCCACTTT. V and J are TRBV27 and TRBJ1-6; no definite D call. This CDR3 region has 13 residues. V lost 2 bases to trimming and J lost 9 bases, with 8 bases between them. Germline CDR1 reads MNHEY; CDR2 reads SMNVEV (reference sequence).

The chain couples TRBV13 to TRBJ1-1, with no clear D. The V and J ends lost 1 base and 0 bases respectively, with 9 bases between them. This CDR3 contains 15 residues. Germline V gene data show CDR1 as PRHDT and CDR2 as FYEKMQ (reference sequence). CDR3 residues: CASSLETELNTEAFF. The CDR3 DNA reads as TGTGCCAGCAGCTTAGAGACGGAATTGAACACTGAAGCTTTCTTT.

The chain joins TRBV18 to TRBJ2-1, with 7 bases identical to TRBD2. The CDR3 contains 13 residues. J lost 4 bases, V lost 4 bases, and 1 base had no gene match. CDR1 KGHSH and CDR2 LQKENI come from the germline V gene. Here the CDR3 reads CASSQGGYNEQFF. The CDR3 nucleotides are TGTGCCAGCTCACAGGGAGGGTACAATGAGCAGTTCTTC.

The gene calls are TRBV11-2 and TRBJ1-2; D perhaps matches TRBD1 (6 bases). Trimming took 3 bases from V and 8 from J, leaving 19 bases between them. CDR1 is SGHAT, CDR2 FQNNGV, per germline. There are 15 residues in the CDR3. CDR3 in DNA: TGTGCCAGCAGCTTTGAAAGGGGGAGTATCTTCGGCTACACCTTC. Translated, it gives CASSFERGSIFGYTF.

The gene calls are TRBV4-3 and TRBJ1-1; D gene uncertain. CDR1 and CDR2 (germline): LGHNA, YSLEER. The CDR3 covers 13 residues. The V gene lost 4 bases and the J gene lost 1 base, with 7 bases spanning the gap. This chain's CDR3 is CASSLDRNTEAFF. CDR3 nucleotides: TGCGCCAGCAGCCTCGATCGGAACACTGAAGCTTTCTTT.

The V and J genes are TRBV7-2 and TRBJ1-1; a possible D gene is TRBD1 (6 bases). Trimming shortened V by 5 bases and J by 3 bases, and 13 bases separated the two germline ends. CDR3 size: 14 residues. Germline CDR1 is SGHTA and CDR2 is FQGNSA. The DNA for the CDR3 is TGTGCCAGCAGCCCTCGGGACACCGACACTGAAGCTTTCTTT. Translating gives CASSPRDTDTEAFF.

The rearrangement joins TRBV4-2 to TRBJ2-2; tentatively, D is TRBD2 (6 bases). Trimming took off 1 base at V and 1 base at J, with 7 bases between the two ends. CDR1 LGHNA and CDR2 YNFKEQ come from the germline V gene. CDR3 length: 15 residues. CDR3 in DNA: TGTGCCAGCAGCCAAGGGAGGGTGAACACCGGGGAGCTGTTTTTT. This translates into CASSQGRVNTGELFF.

This chain connects TRBV28 to TRBJ1-2; D uncertain. V lost 9 bases and J lost 2, with 19 bases in between. CDR1 is MDHEN and CDR2 is SYDVKM in the germline V gene. This CDR3 spans 15 amino acids. The CDR3 protein is CASSSLPFGNYGYTF. The DNA for the CDR3 is TGTGCCAGTTCCTCCCTCCCATTCGGGAACTATGGCTACACCTTC.

V is TRBV7-3 and J is TRBJ2-3, with TRBD1 identical over 10 bases. Trimming cost V 4 bases and J 2 bases; bases outside gene matches: 3. The CDR3 consists of 15 residues. Germline V gene lookup returns CDR1 SGHTA and CDR2 FQGTGA. The CDR3 loop reads CASSWTGGSTDTQYF. Written as DNA, the CDR3 is TGTGCCAGCAGCTGGACAGGGGGTTCCACAGATACGCAGTATTTT.

For this clone: This specimen includes other DNA sequences encoding the same CDR3. The chain employs TRBV7-2 and TRBJ1-4, with D maybe TRBD1 (5 bases). This CDR3 region has 14 residues. V was cut by 1 base and J by 8 bases, with 11 bases left in between. Germline CDR1 reads SGHTA; CDR2 reads FQGNSA. The CDR3, as DNA: TGTGCCAGCAGCTTAGGGCCAGGGTCCGAAAAACTGTTTTTT. The encoded protein is CASSLGPGSEKLFF.

A word on this clone: An end of the junction does not agree with germline; a read error may underlie this. V and J are TRBV4-1 and TRBJ2-5, with 9 bases aligning to TRBD2. This CDR3 has 15 residues. The germline V gene encodes CDR1 MGHRA and CDR2 YSYEKL. Here the CDR3 reads CASGSQTSGQGTQYF. CDR3 coding DNA: TGCGCCAGCGGATCACAAACTAGCGGGCAAGGGACCCAGTACTTC.

The J gene is TRBJ1-2, the V gene TRBV29-1; a possible D gene is TRBD1 (6 bases). Trimming removed 1 base at V and 3 bases at J, with 12 bases between. Looked up from germline, CDR1 is SQVTM and CDR2 is ANQGSEA. This CDR3 comprises 14 residues. CDR3 sequence: CSVEVSTGHYGYTF. CDR3 sequence (DNA): TGCAGCGTTGAAGTCTCGACAGGTCACTATGGCTACACCTTC. The entire variable domain, with the rest obtained from reference TRBV29-1 and TRBJ1-2, is as follows: SAVISQKPSRDICQRGTSLTIQCQVDSQVTMMFWYRQQPGQSLTLIATANQGSEATYESGFVIDKFPISRPNLTFSTLTVSNMSPEDSSIYLCSVEVSTGHYGYTFGSGTRLTVV.

The rearrangement joins TRBV5-6 to TRBJ2-7, with 9 bases identical to TRBD2. The CDR3 runs 15 residues. V lost 0 bases to trimming and J lost 7 bases; unmatched junction nucleotides: 8. Germline V lookup: CDR1 SGHDT, CDR2 YYEEEE. CDR3 in amino acids: CASSLDSGSGREQYF. The CDR3 DNA sequence: TGTGCCAGCAGCTTGGATAGCGGGAGCGGGAGGGAGCAGTACTTC. The full variable domain, rest sourced from reference TRBV5-6 and TRBJ2-7, is DAGVTQSPTHLIKTRGQQVTLRCSPKSGHDTVSWYQQALGQGPQFIFQYYEEEERQRGNFPDRFSGHQFPNYSSELNVNALLLGDSALYLCASSLDSGSGREQYFGPGTRLTVT.

This chain joins TRBV5-1 and TRBJ2-7; TRBD1 aligns across 8 bases. The length of the CDR3 is 14 residues. The junction had 7 bases not matched to a gene; V was cut back by 4 bases and J by 4 bases. Germline V gene lookup returns CDR1 SGHRS and CDR2 YFSETQ. The CDR3 sequence is CASSADRVGYEQYF. The DNA of the CDR3 is TGCGCCAGCAGCGCGGACAGGGTAGGGTACGAGCAGTACTTC.

The chain has TRBV5-6 and TRBJ1-5; 11 nucleotides line up with TRBD1. This CDR3 has 15 amino acids. The V gene end was trimmed by 4 bases and the J gene end by 2 bases; junction bases not matched to a gene: 2. Per the germline V gene, CDR1 is SGHDT and CDR2 is YYEEEE. CDR3: CASSRDRGGNQPQHF. CDR3 DNA: TGTGCCAGCAGCCGGGACAGGGGGGGCAATCAGCCCCAGCATTTT. Full variable domain (missing parts from reference TRBV5-6 and TRBJ1-5): DAGVTQSPTHLIKTRGQQVTLRCSPKSGHDTVSWYQQALGQGPQFIFQYYEEEERQRGNFPDRFSGHQFPNYSSELNVNALLLGDSALYLCASSRDRGGNQPQHFGDGTRLSIL.